The clone carrying this T cell receptor (beta chain) appeared a few times. Antigen: not known. Alongside a J-beta primer mix, a sample-barcoded 5' primer served in a second PCR lasting about 6 to 12 cycles. Per-sample output comprised a minimum of 2.5 million paired-end reads containing CDR3. TCRdb analysed the 5' RACE reads with MiXCR anew, one entry per CDR3 protein. This sample has 650,000 to 1,000,000 distinct CDR3 sequences; less than 60% occur once, and the top ten carry about a sixth. The CDR3 length is 14 residues. CDR1 is MDHEN, CDR2 SYDVKM, per germline. This sample was included in a study of blood T cells in healthy people across ages. The overall study: About one barcoded beta molecule per two T cells was captured by template switching.

General study points: Calculation of diversity from one million T cells yielded estimates considered to be underestimates.

The TCR was taken from a man older than 75 in good health. Sequencing was carried out using blood. V is TRBV28 and J is TRBJ2-7; D may match TRBD1 or TRBD2 (5 bases each). The J call could be wrong; TRBJ2-5 is a better fit for the DNA end. CDR3 nucleotides: TGTGCCAGCAGTTTAACTCGGGGCGGAGAGACCCAGTACTTC. It is translated as CASSLTRGGETQYF.